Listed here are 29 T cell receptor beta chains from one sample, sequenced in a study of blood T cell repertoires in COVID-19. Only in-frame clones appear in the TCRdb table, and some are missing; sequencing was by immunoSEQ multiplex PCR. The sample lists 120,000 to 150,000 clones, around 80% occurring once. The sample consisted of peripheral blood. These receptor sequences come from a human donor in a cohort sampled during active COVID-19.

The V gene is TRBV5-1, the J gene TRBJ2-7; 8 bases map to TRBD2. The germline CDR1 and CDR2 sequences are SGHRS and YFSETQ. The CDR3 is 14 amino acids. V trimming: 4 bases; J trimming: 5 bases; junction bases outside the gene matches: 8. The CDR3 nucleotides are TGCGCCAGCAGCATAGGACTAGCTCGAGACGAGCAGTACTTC. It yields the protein CASSIGLARDEQYF.

The CDR3 region has the DNA TGTGCCAGCAGCAAAGCGCTGGGGGGGGGCTCAGGGGCCCAGTACTTC. Translating it yields CASSKALGGGSGAQYF. V and J are TRBV21-1 and TRBJ2-5; the table's TRBD2 call for D was not verified on the DNA. TRBV21-1 is a pseudogene segment. The CDR3 spans 16 residues.

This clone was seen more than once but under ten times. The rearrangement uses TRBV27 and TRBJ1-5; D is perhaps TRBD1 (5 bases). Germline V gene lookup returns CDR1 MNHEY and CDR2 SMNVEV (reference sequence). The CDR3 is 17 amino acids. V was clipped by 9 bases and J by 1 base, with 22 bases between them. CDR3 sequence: CASHPLEGQESNQPQHF. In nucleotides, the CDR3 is TGTGCCAGTCACCCTCTGGAGGGGCAGGAAAGCAATCAGCCCCAGCATTTT.

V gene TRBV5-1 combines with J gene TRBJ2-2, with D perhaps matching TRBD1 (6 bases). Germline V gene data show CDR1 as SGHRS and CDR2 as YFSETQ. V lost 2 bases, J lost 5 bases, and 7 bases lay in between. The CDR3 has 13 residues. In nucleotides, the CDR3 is TGCGCCAGCAGCTTCAGGGGTACCGGGGAGCTGTTTTTT. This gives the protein CASSFRGTGELFF.

This CDR3 is CASSHIEGASGANVLTF. The CDR3 DNA is TGCGCCAGCAGCCACATCGAGGGGGCCTCTGGGGCCAACGTCCTGACTTTC. The V and J genes are TRBV4-1 and TRBJ2-6, with 7 positions matching TRBD1. Germline loops: CDR1 MGHRA, CDR2 YSYEKL. The CDR3 runs to 17 residues. Trimming at V came to 3 bases and at J to 0 bases, leaving 5 bases not matched to a gene.

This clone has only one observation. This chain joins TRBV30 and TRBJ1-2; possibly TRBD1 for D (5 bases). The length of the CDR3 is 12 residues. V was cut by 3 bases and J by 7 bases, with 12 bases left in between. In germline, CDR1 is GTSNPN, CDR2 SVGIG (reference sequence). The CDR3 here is CAWRTQGSGYTF. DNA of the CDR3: TGTGCCTGGAGGACTCAGGGATCTGGCTACACCTTC.

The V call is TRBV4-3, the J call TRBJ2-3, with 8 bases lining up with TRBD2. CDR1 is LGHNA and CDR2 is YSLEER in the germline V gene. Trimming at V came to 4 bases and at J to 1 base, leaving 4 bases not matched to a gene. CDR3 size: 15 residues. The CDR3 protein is CASSPRGGGTDTQYF. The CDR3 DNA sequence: TGCGCCAGCAGCCCCCGGGGGGGCGGCACAGATACGCAGTATTTT.

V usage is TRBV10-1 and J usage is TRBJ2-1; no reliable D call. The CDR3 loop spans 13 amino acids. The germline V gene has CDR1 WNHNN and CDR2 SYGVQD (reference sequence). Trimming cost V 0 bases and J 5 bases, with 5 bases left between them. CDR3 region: CASSESTHNEQFF. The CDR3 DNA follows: TGCGCCAGCAGTGAGTCAACTCACAATGAGCAGTTCTTC.

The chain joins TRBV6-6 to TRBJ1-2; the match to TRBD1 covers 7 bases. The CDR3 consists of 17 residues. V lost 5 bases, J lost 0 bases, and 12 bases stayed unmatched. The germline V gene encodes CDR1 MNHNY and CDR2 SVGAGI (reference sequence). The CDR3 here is CASSLLSGTATNYGYTF. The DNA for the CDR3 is TGTGCCAGCAGTCTCCTTTCCGGGACAGCTACTAACTATGGCTACACCTTC.

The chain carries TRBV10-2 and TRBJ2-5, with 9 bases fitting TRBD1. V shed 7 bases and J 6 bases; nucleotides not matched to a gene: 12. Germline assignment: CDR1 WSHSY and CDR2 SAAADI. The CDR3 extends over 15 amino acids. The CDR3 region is CASTTGQGVEKTQYF. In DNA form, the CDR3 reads TGCGCCAGCACTACGGGACAGGGAGTGGAAAAGACCCAGTACTTC.

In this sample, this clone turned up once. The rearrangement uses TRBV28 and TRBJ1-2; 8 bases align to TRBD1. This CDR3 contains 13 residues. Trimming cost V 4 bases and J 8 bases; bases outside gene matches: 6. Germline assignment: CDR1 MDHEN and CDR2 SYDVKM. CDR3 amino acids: CASSSGQVSGYTF. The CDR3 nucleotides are TGTGCCAGCAGTTCGGGACAGGTGAGCGGCTACACCTTC.

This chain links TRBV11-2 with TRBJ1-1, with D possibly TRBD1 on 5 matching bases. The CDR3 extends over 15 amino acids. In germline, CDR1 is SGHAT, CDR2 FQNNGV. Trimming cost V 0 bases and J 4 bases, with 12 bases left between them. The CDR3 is CASSLDGGWGTEAFF. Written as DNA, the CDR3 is TGTGCCAGCAGCTTAGATGGGGGGTGGGGCACTGAAGCTTTCTTT.

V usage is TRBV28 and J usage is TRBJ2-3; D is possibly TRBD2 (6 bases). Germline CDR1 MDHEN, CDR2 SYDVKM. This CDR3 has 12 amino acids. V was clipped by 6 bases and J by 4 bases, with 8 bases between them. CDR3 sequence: CASSLASDTQYF. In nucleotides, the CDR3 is TGTGCCAGCAGCCTAGCGTCAGATACGCAGTATTTT.

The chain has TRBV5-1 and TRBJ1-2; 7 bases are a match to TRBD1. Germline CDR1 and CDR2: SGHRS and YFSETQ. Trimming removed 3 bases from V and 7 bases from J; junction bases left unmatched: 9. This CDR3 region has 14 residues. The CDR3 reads CASSSPTGSSGYTF. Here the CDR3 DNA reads TGCGCCAGCAGCTCCCCGACAGGGAGTAGTGGCTACACCTTC.

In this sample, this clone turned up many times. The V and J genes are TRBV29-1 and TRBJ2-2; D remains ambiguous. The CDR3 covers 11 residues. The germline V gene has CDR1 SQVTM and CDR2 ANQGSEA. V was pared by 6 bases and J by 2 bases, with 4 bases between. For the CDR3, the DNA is TGCAGCGTACAAAACACCGGGGAGCTGTTTTTT. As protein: CSVQNTGELFF.

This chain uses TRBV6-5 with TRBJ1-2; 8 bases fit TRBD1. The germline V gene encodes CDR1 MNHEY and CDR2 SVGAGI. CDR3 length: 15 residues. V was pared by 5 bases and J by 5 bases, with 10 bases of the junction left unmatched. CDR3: CASSPNQGARYGYTF. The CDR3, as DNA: TGTGCCAGCAGTCCTAACCAGGGGGCCCGGTATGGCTACACCTTC.

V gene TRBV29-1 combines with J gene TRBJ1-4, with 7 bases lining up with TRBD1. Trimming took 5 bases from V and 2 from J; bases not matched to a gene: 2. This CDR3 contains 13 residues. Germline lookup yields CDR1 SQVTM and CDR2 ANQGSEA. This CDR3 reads CSVSQGTNEKLFF. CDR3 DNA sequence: TGCAGCGTTTCACAGGGGACTAATGAAAAACTGTTTTTT.

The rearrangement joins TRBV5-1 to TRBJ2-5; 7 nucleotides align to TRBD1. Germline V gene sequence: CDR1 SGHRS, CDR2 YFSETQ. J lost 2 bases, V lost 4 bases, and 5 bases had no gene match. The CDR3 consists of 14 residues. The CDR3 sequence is CASSTGQIQETQYF. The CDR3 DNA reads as TGCGCCAGCAGCACGGGACAGATACAAGAGACCCAGTACTTC.

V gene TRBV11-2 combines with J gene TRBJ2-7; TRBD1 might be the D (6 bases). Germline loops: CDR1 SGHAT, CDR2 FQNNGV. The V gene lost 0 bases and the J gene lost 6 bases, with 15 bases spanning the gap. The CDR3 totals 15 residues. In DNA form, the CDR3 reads TGTGCCAGCAGCTTAGATCACGGACAGCCGGCCGAGCAGTACTTC. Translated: CASSLDHGQPAEQYF.

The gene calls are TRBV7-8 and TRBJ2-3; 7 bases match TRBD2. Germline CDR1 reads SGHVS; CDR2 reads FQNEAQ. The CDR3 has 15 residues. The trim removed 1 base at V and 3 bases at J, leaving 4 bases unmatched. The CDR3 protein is CASSLGSGLTDTQYF. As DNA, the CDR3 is TGTGCCAGCAGCTTAGGTAGCGGGCTGACAGATACGCAGTATTTT.

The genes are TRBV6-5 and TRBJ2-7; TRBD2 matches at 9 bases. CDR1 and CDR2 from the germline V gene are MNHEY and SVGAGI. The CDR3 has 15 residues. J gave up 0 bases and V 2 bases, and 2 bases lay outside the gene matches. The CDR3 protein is CASSYLAGSSYEQYF. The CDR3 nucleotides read TGTGCCAGCAGTTACCTAGCGGGGAGCTCCTACGAGCAGTACTTC.

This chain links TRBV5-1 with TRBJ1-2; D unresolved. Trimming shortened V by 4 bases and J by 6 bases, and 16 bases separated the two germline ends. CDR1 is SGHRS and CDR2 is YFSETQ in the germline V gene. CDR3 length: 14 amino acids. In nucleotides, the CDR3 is TGCGCCAGCAGCCACGAGAGACCCACAGATGGCTACACCTTC. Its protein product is CASSHERPTDGYTF. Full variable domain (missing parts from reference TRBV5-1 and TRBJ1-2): KAGVTQTPRYLIKTRGQQVTLSCSPISGHRSVSWYQQTPGQGLQFLFEYFSETQRNKGNFPGRFSGRQFSNSRSEMNVSTLELGDSALYLCASSHERPTDGYTFGSGTRLTVV.

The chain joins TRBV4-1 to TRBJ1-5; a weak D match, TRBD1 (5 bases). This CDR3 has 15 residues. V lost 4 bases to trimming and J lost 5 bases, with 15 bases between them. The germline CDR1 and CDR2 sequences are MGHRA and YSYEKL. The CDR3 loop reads CASSRSRAIDQPQHF. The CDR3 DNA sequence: TGCGCCAGCAGCCGGAGCAGGGCGATCGATCAGCCCCAGCATTTT.

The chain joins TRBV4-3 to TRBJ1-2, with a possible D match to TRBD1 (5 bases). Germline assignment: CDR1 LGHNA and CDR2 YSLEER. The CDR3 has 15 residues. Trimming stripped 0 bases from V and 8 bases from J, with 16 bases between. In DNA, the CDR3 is TGCGCCAGCAGCCAAGATCAACAGGCTTTCCGAGGCTACACCTTC. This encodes CASSQDQQAFRGYTF.

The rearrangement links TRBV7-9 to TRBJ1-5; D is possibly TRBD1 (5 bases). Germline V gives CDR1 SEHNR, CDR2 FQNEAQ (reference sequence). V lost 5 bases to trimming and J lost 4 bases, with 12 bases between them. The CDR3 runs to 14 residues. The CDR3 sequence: CASSLWDSNQPQHF. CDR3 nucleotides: TGTGCCAGCAGCCTTTGGGACTCTAATCAGCCCCAGCATTTT.

CDR3 sequence: CASSLARLAGNEQFF. The CDR3 DNA is TGTGCCAGCAGCTTGGCCCGGCTAGCGGGCAATGAGCAGTTCTTC. The gene calls are TRBV5-4 and TRBJ2-1, with 8 nucleotides matching TRBD2. The CDR3 sequence is 15 residues long. The germline V gene encodes CDR1 SGHNT and CDR2 YYREEE (reference sequence). The V and J ends lost 0 bases and 6 bases, in that order; junction bases with no gene match: 5.

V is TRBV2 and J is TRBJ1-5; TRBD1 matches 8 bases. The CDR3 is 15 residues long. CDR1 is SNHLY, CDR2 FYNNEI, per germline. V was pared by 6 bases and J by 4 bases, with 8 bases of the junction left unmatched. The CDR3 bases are TGTGCCAGCAGCAAAGAAGGGACAGGTAATCAGCCCCAGCATTTT. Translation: CASSKEGTGNQPQHF.

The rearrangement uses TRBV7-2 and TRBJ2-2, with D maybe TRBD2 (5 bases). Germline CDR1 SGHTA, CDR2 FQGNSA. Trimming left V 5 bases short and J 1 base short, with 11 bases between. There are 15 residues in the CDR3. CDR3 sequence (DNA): TGTGCCAGCAGCGCCCAGAGCGGGAACACCGGGGAGCTGTTTTTT. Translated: CASSAQSGNTGELFF.

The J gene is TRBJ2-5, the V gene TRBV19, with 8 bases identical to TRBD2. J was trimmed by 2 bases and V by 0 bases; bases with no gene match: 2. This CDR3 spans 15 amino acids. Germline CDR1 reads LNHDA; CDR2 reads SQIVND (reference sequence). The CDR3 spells CASSIEGGGQETQYF. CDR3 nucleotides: TGTGCCAGTAGTATAGAGGGCGGGGGGCAAGAGACCCAGTACTTC.